The present TCR beta chain was sequenced within a study of graft-versus-host responses after intestinal transplantation. This clone was found once. At one end the junction does not follow the germline gene, possibly because of a read error. The CDR3 covers 15 residues. Germline CDR1 is SGDLS and CDR2 is YYNGEE. Findings of the study overall: The presence of high graft-versus-host to host-versus-graft clonal ratios in allografts characterized patients with graft-donor T cell macrochimerism.

With around 200,000 irradiated, violet-dye-labeled stimulator cells, around 200,000 CFSE-labeled responder cells were plated. Clones were read by immunoSEQ multiplex PCR, and TCRdb kept only the in-frame ones, dropping some. The sample shows approximately 8,300 clones, under 35% of them seen only once. Material: alloreactive CD8+ T cells from a mixed lymphocyte reaction culture, obtained before transplantation. Indicated subset: CFSE-low proliferating T cells sorted from roughly 6-day pre-transplant mixed lymphocyte reaction (GvH or HvG direction). The V gene is TRBV9, the J gene TRBJ2-5, with D maybe TRBD2 (7 bases). The source is a human patient who was an organ donor for intestinal transplantation. In DNA, the CDR3 is TGTGCCCGCAGCATAGCGAGAGGGGGGGAAGAGACCCAGTACTTC. Translation gives CARSIARGGEETQYF.